The T cell receptor beta chain described here comes from a study of T cells in Graves' hyperthyroidism and ophthalmopathy. The CDR3 contains 13 residues. CDR1 MNHNY and CDR2 SVGAGI come from the germline V gene (reference sequence). Trimming left V 0 bases short and J 11 bases short, with 13 bases between. This clonotype was found many times. TCR beta CDR3 regions were amplified from RNA. First-round RT-PCR of the TCR CDR3 relied on the HTBI primer set. TCRdb re-called the multiplex PCR reads through MiXCR, storing one row per CDR3 protein. The sample includes approximately 560,000 distinct CDR3 sequences, about a sixth of them seen just once.

Sequencing used blood. This chain joins TRBV6-6 and TRBJ1-1; D perhaps matches TRBD1 (5 bases). The clonotype comes from a woman aged 25-40 years with Graves' hyperthyroidism. CDR3 nucleotides: TGTGCCAGCAGTTACTCCAGGGACGGGGGTGCTTTCTTT. Residues: CASSYSRDGGAFF.